The sequence of this T cell receptor beta chain was determined in a study of T-cell reconstitution after alpha-beta-depleted transplantation in children (dated by TCRdb to about 2016). About the investigation overall: Using TCR repertoire profiling, the study followed T-cell immune reconstitution in a quantitative way in children after TCRalphabeta/CD19-depleted allogeneic hematopoietic cell transplantation.

There are a few counts of this clonotype. Its antigen is unknown. Base-call qualities are not available, and no considerably larger clone is one nucleotide away. CDR1 and CDR2 (SGHTA, FQGNSA) derive from the germline V gene. The CDR3 sequence holds 15 residues, the cysteine and phenylalanine included. Just the 45-base CDR3 DNA is kept, in frame starting at base 1. The V end gives up 5 bases and the J end 0 bases, leaving 4 bases in the junction not matched to a gene. Receptor libraries were prepared by PCR. Sequencing was performed on an Illumina HiSeq 2500. TCR libraries were prepared with molecular barcoding, using unique molecular identifiers to normalize TCRbeta repertoire quantification. TCRdb redid the processing of the public reads, applying fastp at Q25 and MiXCR, and retained in-frame beta chains. Entries that share a CDR3 protein sequence are merged under the most common genes and DNA. Recorded for this sample are around 530,000 distinct CDR3 sequences; 30% to 35% of them occurred a single time. Around 2.5% of the sample comes from the top ten.

The chain couples TRBV7-2 to TRBJ2-1, and TRBD2 matches 7 of the central bases. The material sequenced was PBMCs from the stem cell graft donor, taken from the stem cell graft. The clonotype comes from a human donor who donated a stem cell graft to a child with aplastic anemia. The nucleotide sequence reads as follows: TGTGCCAGCAGCGCTAGCGGCAGCTCCTACAATGAGCAGTTCTTC. Its product reads: CASSASGSSYNEQFF.